The subject of this entry is one TCR beta chain. Its antigen is still unknown. TCRdb used MiXCR to reprocess the 5' RACE reads, holding one entry per CDR3 protein. The data show a few hundred thousand distinct CDR3 sequences, approximately 12% seen once. This sample was taken from a study of CD8 T cells in ankylosing spondylitis. The study's findings and limits: For ankylosing spondylitis blood, a TCR beta motif of 8 or 9 highly homologous variants appeared characteristic. Disease-linked clones proved CD8+ and comparatively uncommon in peripheral blood.

The J segment lost 5 bases and the V segment lost 6 bases, leaving 6 bases of the junction unmatched. The CDR3 loop spans 13 amino acids. Sequenced: blood, either unsorted or a sorted T cell fraction (not recorded which). This chain uses TRBV12-3 or TRBV12-4 with TRBJ2-5; 7 positions agree with TRBD2. This receptor was taken from a male donor with ankylosing spondylitis. DNA for the CDR3: TGTGCCAGCAGCCGGACTAGAATGGAGACCCAGTACTTC. This gives the protein CASSRTRMETQYF.